This T cell receptor beta chain was captured by sequencing in a study of graft-versus-host responses after intestinal transplantation. Study-wide context: Every recipient underwent anti-thymocyte globulin induction, then tacrolimus and steroids for roughly 3 years.

Sequencing was performed with immunoSEQ multiplex PCR; in TCRdb, only in-frame clones are kept and a portion is missing. The sample has roughly 90,000 clones; roughly 90% are singletons. The V and J ends lost 5 bases and 3 bases respectively, with 8 bases between them. This CDR3 has 12 residues. The germline V gene encodes CDR1 LNHNV and CDR2 YYDKDF (reference sequence). This clone was seen a single time. Its antigen is not known. Study-level points and caveats: Recipient bone marrow held GvH clones, some seen earlier in ileum or blood.

This sequence originates from a human donor who was the organ donor for an intestinal transplant. The V call is TRBV15, the J call TRBJ2-7; no definite D call. The input for sequencing was unstimulated CD4+ T cells sorted from spleen or lymph node cells, taken before transplant. Here the CDR3 reads CATSSFGYEQYF. The DNA of the CDR3 is TGTGCCACCAGCTCCTTCGGCTACGAGCAGTACTTC.